These 22 T cell receptor beta chains share one sample of origin, sequenced in a study of T cells in tumors after PD-1 blockade. Only in-frame clones appear in the TCRdb table, and some are missing; sequencing was by immunoSEQ multiplex PCR. This sample has around 2,500 clones, with approximately 71% found just once. Specimen: tumor tissue, collected after anti-PD-1 treatment. These receptors came from a human donor with basal cell carcinoma.

This clone is judged large (0.1 to 1%). The CDR3 DNA follows: TGTGCCAGCTCACCAGTTTCGCCCTTTTCCGACAGGGGCTATGGCTACACCTTC. Encoded protein: CASSPVSPFSDRGYGYTF. The V and J genes are TRBV18 and TRBJ1-2; 8 bases agree with TRBD1. With V trimmed by 2 bases and J by 4 bases, 15 bases remained unmatched. The CDR3 consists of 18 residues. Germline V CDR1 and CDR2: KGHSH, LQKENI. The full variable domain, rest sourced from reference TRBV18 and TRBJ1-2, is NAGVMQNPRHLVRRRGQEARLRCSPMKGHSHVYWYRQLPEEGLKFMVYLQKENIIDESGMPKERFSAEFPKEGPSILRIQQVVRGDSAAYFCASSPVSPFSDRGYGYTFGSGTRLTVV.

This chain joins TRBV3-1 (or the pseudogene TRBV3-2) and TRBJ1-1, with D hard to call. Germline values: CDR1 LGHDT, CDR2 YNNKEL (reference sequence). This CDR3 spans 11 amino acids. The germline V and J ends were trimmed by 7 bases and 4 bases, with 7 bases remaining between them. The CDR3 DNA is TGTGCCAGCAAAGGTAGCACTGAAGCTTTCTTT. This encodes CASKGSTEAFF.

This clone was detected once. J is TRBJ2-7 and V is TRBV11-1; D perhaps matches TRBD2 (6 bases). CDR3 length equals 14 residues. Germline CDR1 and CDR2: SGHAT and FQDESV (reference sequence). Trimming left V 1 base short and J 3 bases short, with 10 bases between. This CDR3 reads CASSLGGTNYEQYF. The CDR3 coding sequence is TGTGCCAGCAGCTTAGGCGGGACGAACTACGAGCAGTACTTC.

The V gene is TRBV5-1, the J gene TRBJ2-3, with D perhaps TRBD1 or TRBD2 (6 bases each). The CDR3 is 16 amino acids. V was shortened by 6 bases and J by 0 bases, with 17 bases between the two germline ends. Germline-derived CDR1 and CDR2 are SGHRS and YFSETQ. The CDR3 loop is CASTLAGTQSTDTQYF. The CDR3, as DNA: TGCGCCAGCACCCTGGCGGGGACACAGAGCACAGATACGCAGTATTTT.

This clone was picked up a small number of times. The rearrangement uses TRBV7-2 and TRBJ1-5; D ambiguous. Trimming removed 5 bases at V and 7 bases at J, with 12 bases between. Per germline, CDR1 SGHTA and CDR2 FQGNSA. CDR3 length: 13 residues. This CDR3 is CASSVIGSQPQHF. In nucleotides, the CDR3 is TGTGCCAGCAGCGTAATAGGGAGCCAGCCCCAGCATTTT.

This clone was recorded a few times. As DNA, the CDR3 is TGTGCCAGCAGTGACGGGAAGCGGGGGAATGAGCAGTTCTTC. It specifies CASSDGKRGNEQFF. V gene TRBV2 combines with J gene TRBJ2-1; TRBD2 matches at 8 bases. CDR1 is SNHLY, CDR2 FYNNEI, per germline. This CDR3 is built from 14 residues. Trimming cost V 3 bases and J 7 bases; bases outside gene matches: 5. The variable domain in full, completed from reference TRBV2 and TRBJ2-1, reads EPEVTQTPSHQVTQMGQEVILRCVPISNHLYFYWYRQILGQKVEFLVSFYNNEISEKSEIFDDQFSVERPDGSNFTLKIRSTKLEDSAMYFCASSDGKRGNEQFFGPGTRLTVL.

This chain links TRBV5-1 with TRBJ2-2; 7 bases align to TRBD1. J was trimmed by 5 bases and V by 4 bases; bases with no gene match: 8. The germline gives CDR1 SGHRS, CDR2 YFSETQ. The CDR3 spans 15 residues. The CDR3 is CASSREGAGTGELFF. The CDR3 bases are TGCGCCAGCAGCCGAGAGGGGGCTGGGACCGGGGAGCTGTTTTTT.

The chain is built from TRBV4-2 and TRBJ2-3; 10 positions agree with TRBD2. Germline loops: CDR1 LGHNA, CDR2 YNFKEQ. CDR3 length: 17 residues. Germline trimming cut 3 bases from V and 5 bases from J; bases unmatched to any gene: 11. In DNA form, the CDR3 reads TGTGCCAGCAGCCACCCTGTCCCGGGACTAGCGCGAGATACGCAGTATTTT. Translated: CASSHPVPGLARDTQYF.

The rearrangement joins TRBV28 to TRBJ2-5; the D call may be TRBD1 or TRBD2 (6 bases each). Germline V gene data show CDR1 as MDHEN and CDR2 as SYDVKM. V gave up 3 bases and J gave up 5 bases, with 10 bases separating them. The CDR3 runs to 13 residues. This chain's CDR3 is CASSLGGRETQYF. CDR3 nucleotides: TGTGCCAGCAGTTTGGGGGGCCGGGAGACCCAGTACTTC. The whole variable domain, remainder taken from reference TRBV28 and TRBJ2-5, is DVKVTQSSRYLVKRTGEKVFLECVQDMDHENMFWYRQDPGLGLRLIYFSYDVKMKEKGDIPEGYSVSREKKERFSLILESASTNQTSMYLCASSLGGRETQYFGPGTRLLVL.

The chain links TRBV11-3 to TRBJ2-1; D is ambiguous. The CDR3 length is 15 residues. CDR1 and CDR2 from the germline V gene are SGHNT and YENEEA. Trimming stripped 1 base from V and 3 bases from J, with 10 bases between. CDR3 nucleotide sequence: TGTGCCAGCAGCTTAGGCAGATCATACTACAATGAGCAGTTCTTC. Its translation: CASSLGRSYYNEQFF.

This chain uses TRBV19 with TRBJ1-1; 9 positions match TRBD1. This CDR3 comprises 15 residues. In germline, CDR1 is LNHDA, CDR2 SQIVND (reference sequence). V was pared by 4 bases and J by 1 base, with 4 bases of the junction left unmatched. CDR3 sequence: CASSKRQGENTEAFF. The CDR3 DNA reads as TGTGCCAGTAGTAAACGACAGGGGGAGAACACTGAAGCTTTCTTT.

The chain links TRBV5-1 to TRBJ1-1, with TRBD1 identical over 7 bases. The germline V gene encodes CDR1 SGHRS and CDR2 YFSETQ. V shed 2 bases and J 1 base; nucleotides not matched to a gene: 5. The CDR3 consists of 15 residues. The CDR3 DNA reads as TGCGCCAGCAGCTTTACAGGGGTCGGGAACACTGAAGCTTTCTTT. Amino acids: CASSFTGVGNTEAFF.

The chain employs TRBV30 and TRBJ2-6; D is unclear. There are 15 residues in the CDR3. CDR1 is GTSNPN and CDR2 is SVGIG in the germline V gene (reference sequence). Trimming pared 0 bases from V and 2 bases from J, leaving 8 bases between. CDR3 coding DNA: TGTGCCTGGAGTGTAGGTCAGGCTGGGGCCAACGTCCTGACTTTC. Its protein is CAWSVGQAGANVLTF.

This sequence joins TRBV14 and TRBJ2-5, with D tentatively TRBD1 (6 bases). The ends were cut back, 2 bases at V and 4 bases at J, with 17 bases in the middle. The CDR3 length is 16 residues. From germline, CDR1 is SGHDN and CDR2 FVKESK. The CDR3 sequence is CASSQLQGLTGETQYF. CDR3 nucleotide sequence: TGTGCCAGCAGCCAACTGCAGGGGTTGACAGGAGAGACCCAGTACTTC. Complete variable domain (other parts from reference TRBV14 and TRBJ2-5): EAGVTQFPSHSVIEKGQTVTLRCDPISGHDNLYWYRRVMGKEIKFLLHFVKESKQDESGMPNNRFLAERTGGTYSTLKVQPAELEDSGVYFCASSQLQGLTGETQYFGPGTRLLVL.

CDR3 in DNA: TGTGCCAGCAGTGACCTAACCGGACGGGGTGAAAAACTGTTTTTT. It encodes CASSDLTGRGEKLFF. V usage is TRBV6-1 and J usage is TRBJ1-4; no reliable D call. The V end lost 3 bases, the J end lost 7 bases, and 15 bases lay between the germline ends. Germline V CDR1 and CDR2: MNHNS, SASEGT. CDR3 length: 15 residues.

The chain carries TRBV3-1 (or the pseudogene TRBV3-2) and TRBJ1-3; D ambiguous. The length of the CDR3 is 13 residues. From germline, CDR1 is LGHDT and CDR2 YNNKEL (reference sequence). Trimming left V 1 base short and J 4 bases short, with 5 bases between. CDR3 nucleotides: TGTGCCAGCAGCCAAGTTGGGGGAAACACCATATATTTT. This sequence encodes CASSQVGGNTIYF.

The chain employs TRBV7-3 and TRBJ2-3, with D possibly TRBD2 on 6 matching bases. There are 15 residues in the CDR3. CDR1 is SGHTA, CDR2 FQGTGA, per germline. The V gene lost 0 bases and the J gene lost 8 bases, with 15 bases spanning the gap. CDR3 in amino acids: CASSLTSGPSLTQYF. CDR3 bases: TGTGCCAGCAGCTTAACTAGCGGTCCTTCCCTTACGCAGTATTTT.

The sample holds one count of this clone. V and J are TRBV5-4 and TRBJ2-2, with D tentatively TRBD1 or TRBD2 (5 bases each). CDR1 and CDR2 from the germline V gene are SGHNT and YYREEE (reference sequence). Trimming took off 1 base at V and 3 bases at J, with 10 bases between the two ends. The CDR3 consists of 15 residues. The DNA for the CDR3 is TGTGCCAGCAGCTTGACGGTGGGGGACACCGGGGAGCTGTTTTTT. This sequence encodes CASSLTVGDTGELFF.

This clone was seen a single time. The chain is built from TRBV4-3 and TRBJ2-6, with no clear D. The CDR3 is 17 amino acids. Germline V gene data show CDR1 as LGHNA and CDR2 as YSLEER. V dropped 0 bases and J dropped 0 bases, with 9 bases sitting between them. The CDR3 loop is CASSQEYRPSGANVLTF. The DNA for the CDR3 is TGCGCCAGCAGCCAAGAATACAGACCCTCTGGGGCCAACGTCCTGACTTTC.

The V call is TRBV9, the J call TRBJ2-1; D is uncertain. Deletions cut 0 bases from V and 2 bases from J, with 12 bases between. Germline CDR1 reads SGDLS; CDR2 reads YYNGEE. The CDR3 extends over 16 amino acids. The CDR3, as DNA: TGTGCCAGCAGCGTAGAACAGCTTAGACCCTACAATGAGCAGTTCTTC. Translated, it gives CASSVEQLRPYNEQFF.

In its sample, this clone is large. This sequence joins TRBV12-3 or TRBV12-4 and TRBJ1-5, with D possibly TRBD1 on 5 matching bases. The V end was cut by 2 bases, the J end by 12 bases, with 11 bases between. The CDR3 has 12 amino acids. The CDR3 DNA sequence: TGTGCCAGCAGTTTACCTGGGGGTTACCAGCATTTT. The encoded protein is CASSLPGGYQHF.

This clone was seen only once. The chain has TRBV2 and TRBJ1-6, with unresolved D. Trimming left V 7 bases short and J 8 bases short, with 12 bases between. CDR1 and CDR2 from the germline V gene are SNHLY and FYNNEI. This CDR3 is 13 amino acids long. In DNA form, the CDR3 reads TGTGCCAGCAAAATCGGCGGGTATTCACCCCTCCACTTT. Its protein product is CASKIGGYSPLHF.